What follows describes a single TCR beta chain. The sample originates from a study of blood T cell repertoires in COVID-19. Trimming pared 4 bases from V and 7 bases from J, leaving 16 bases between. Looked up from germline, CDR1 is SGHDN and CDR2 is FVKESK. The CDR3 loop spans 14 amino acids. Libraries were prepared by immunoSEQ multiplex PCR; TCRdb keeps only in-frame clonotypes and omits some of them. The sample consists of fewer than 400,000 clones, around 87% of them appearing once. This clonotype was sampled from a human donor in a cohort sampled during active COVID-19. This chain links TRBV14 with TRBJ1-1; D is ambiguous. Sequencing was performed on peripheral blood. This CDR3 reads CASSRRQVTDEAFF. CDR3 sequence (DNA): TGTGCCAGCAGCCGAAGGCAGGTTACAGATGAAGCTTTCTTT.